By sample fraction, the clone carrying this T cell receptor beta chain is medium-sized. Its antigen is unknown. TCRdb keeps only in-frame clones here, not all; method: immunoSEQ multiplex PCR. Here the sample spans 45,000 to 55,000 clones, around 76% being singletons. The ends were cut back, 2 bases at V and 7 bases at J, with 6 bases in the middle. This CDR3 has 11 amino acids. Germline lookup yields CDR1 SEHNR and CDR2 FQNEAQ (reference sequence). This entry comes from a study of radiotherapy plus CTLA-4 blockade in lung cancer. Study-level information: The study recorded objective responses in approximately 19% of patients and disease control in approximately 29%.

Study observations and caveats: Among blood TCR repertoires after radiotherapy plus ipilimumab, tumor-derived clones expanded.

Focal radiation plus CTLA-4 blockade with ipilimumab was administered to patients who had chemo-refractory metastatic non-small-cell lung cancer. The sequence came from a human donor with non-small cell lung cancer who had stable disease on radiotherapy plus ipilimumab. The rearrangement joins TRBV7-9 to TRBJ2-7; the D is unclear. Source: peripheral blood, taken from a patient treated with radiotherapy plus ipilimumab. CDR3 protein: CASSLLEEQYF. DNA of the CDR3: TGTGCCAGCAGCTTATTGGAGGAGCAGTACTTC.